Listed below are T cell receptor beta chains from one sample, sequenced in a study of beta chain features in type 1 diabetes. Using immunoSEQ multiplex PCR, the repertoire was profiled, and TCRdb retains in-frame clones only, with some absent. The sample lists about 150,000 clones, around a tenth seen once, with around 0.5% in the top ten. The sample comprised central memory CD4+ T cells from blood. The receptor set was obtained from a man aged 25-40 years with type 1 diabetes. The CDR3 runs from the conserved cysteine through the conserved F or W. D genes are given only for firm matches. Clone size is shown for a subset of rows, as once, few, many or a class of expanded clone.

cdr3_aa	cdr3_nt	v_call	j_call	d_call	clone_size
CASSRDLDSTDTQYF	TGTGCCAGCAGCCGAGACTTGGATAGCACAGATACGCAGTATTTT	TRBV7-8	TRBJ2-3	NA	NA
CASSSRTSGPYEQYF	TGTGCCAGCAGTTCCCGGACTAGCGGACCCTACGAGCAGTACTTC	TRBV27	TRBJ2-7	TRBD2	few
CAISDLAGAGYEQYF	TGTGCCATCAGTGATTTAGCGGGAGCTGGATACGAGCAGTACTTC	TRBV10-3	TRBJ2-7	TRBD2	NA
CASSQEIGGRGNQPQHF	TGCGCCAGCAGCCAGGAGATAGGAGGGAGAGGCAATCAGCCCCAGCATTTT	TRBV4-3	TRBJ1-5	NA	NA
CASSQGWTSGRTDTQYF	TGCGCCAGCAGCCAGGGATGGACTAGCGGGAGGACAGATACGCAGTATTTT	TRBV4-3	TRBJ2-3	TRBD2	NA
CASSNFGVDVISF	TGTGCCAGCAGCAATTTCGGGGTCGATGTCATCTCCTTC	TRBV5-4	TRBJ2-7	NA	few
CASALTSGTHEQYF	TGTGCCAGCGCCCTAACTAGCGGGACCCACGAGCAGTACTTC	TRBV7-9	TRBJ2-7	TRBD2	NA
CASILERGNQPQHF	TGTGCCAGCATTCTTGAGAGGGGCAATCAGCCCCAGCATTTT	TRBV2	TRBJ1-5	NA	few
CASSPRDSRNYGYTF	TGCGCCAGCAGCCCAAGGGACAGTCGAAACTATGGCTACACCTTC	TRBV5-1	TRBJ1-2	TRBD1	NA
CASSRRDSEQFF	TGTGCCAGCAGCCGCAGGGACAGTGAGCAGTTCTTC	TRBV7-9	TRBJ2-1	TRBD1	many
CASSDPGYQETQYF	TGTGCCAGCAGTGACCCCGGGTACCAAGAGACCCAGTACTTC	TRBV25-1	TRBJ2-5	NA	NA
CAWSVAAIQYF	TGTGCCTGGAGTGTAGCAGCGATCCAGTACTTC	TRBV30	TRBJ2-7	NA	many
CASSHSGTSGRNKQFF	TGCGCCAGCAGCCACAGCGGGACTAGCGGGAGAAACAAGCAGTTCTTC	TRBV4-3	TRBJ2-1	TRBD2	NA
CASTDLDEQYF	TGTGCCAGCACTGACCTAGACGAGCAGTACTTC	TRBV6-1	TRBJ2-7	NA	NA
CASSSRGGGYGYTF	TGCGCCAGCAGCAGTCGCGGGGGAGGCTATGGCTACACCTTC	TRBV4-3	TRBJ1-2	NA	few
CASSPGQGLRAFF	TGTGCCAGCAGCCCCGGACAGGGACTCCGAGCTTTCTTT	TRBV7-2	TRBJ1-1	TRBD1	NA
CASRKTGQNYGYTF	TGTGCCAGCAGAAAGACAGGCCAGAACTATGGCTACACCTTC	TRBV6-5	TRBJ1-2	NA	NA
CASSLNSRGQGTGELFF	TGCGCCAGCAGCTTGAACAGTAGGGGACAGGGGACCGGGGAGCTGTTTTTT	TRBV5-1	TRBJ2-2	TRBD1	few
CASTSRGVYEQYF	TGCGCCAGTACTTCACGCGGGGTATACGAGCAGTACTTC	TRBV23-1	TRBJ2-7	NA	NA
CASSLGGMDETQYF	TGTGCCAGCAGTTTGGGGGGAATGGACGAGACCCAGTACTTC	TRBV28	TRBJ2-5	NA	NA
CASSPTSGITDTQYF	TGTGCCAGCAGCCCAACTAGCGGAATCACAGATACGCAGTATTTT	TRBV7-9	TRBJ2-3	TRBD2	NA
CASSRTGGYTF	TGTGCCAGCAGTCGGACGGGAGGCTACACCTTC	TRBV28	TRBJ1-2	NA	few
CASLKTNEKLFF	TGTGCCAGCCTAAAAACTAATGAAAAACTGTTTTTT	TRBV28	TRBJ1-4	NA	few
CASSLPSSYEQYF	TGTGCCAGCAGTTTGCCTAGCTCCTACGAGCAGTACTTC	TRBV28	TRBJ2-7	NA	few
CASSHRQGGLAYEQYF	TGCGCCAGCAGCCATCGTCAGGGGGGACTAGCGTACGAGCAGTACTTC	TRBV4-3	TRBJ2-7	TRBD2	few
CASGTGLYEQYF	TGTGCGTCCGGGACAGGGCTCTACGAGCAGTACTTC	TRBV15	TRBJ2-7	TRBD1	few
CASSRGETQYF	TGTGCCAGTAGCCGGGGAGAGACCCAGTACTTC	TRBV19	TRBJ2-5	NA	few
CASRSSGSTDTQYF	TGTGCCAGTAGATCAAGCGGGAGCACAGATACGCAGTATTTT	TRBV19	TRBJ2-3	NA	few
CASIYSSGINTGELFF	TGTGCCAGTATTTATTCCTCGGGGATTAACACCGGGGAGCTGTTTTTT	TRBV19	TRBJ2-2	NA	NA
CASSLAGTGGNEQFF	TGTGCCAGCAGCCTGGCCGGGACAGGGGGCAATGAGCAGTTCTTC	TRBV5-4	TRBJ2-1	TRBD1	few
CASISGKMDYGYTF	TGTGCCAGCATATCGGGGAAGATGGACTATGGCTACACCTTC	TRBV28	TRBJ1-2	NA	few
CASSQDHNRGAAEAFF	TGCGCCAGCAGCCAAGATCACAACAGGGGAGCGGCTGAAGCTTTCTTT	TRBV4-1	TRBJ1-1	TRBD1	NA